One and the same sample provided the 19 T cell receptor beta chains below, sequenced in a study of T-cell reconstitution after alpha-beta-depleted transplantation in children. A TCRbeta library incorporating unique molecular identifiers was prepared. Using its own MiXCR run on the PCR reads, TCRdb lists one record per CDR3 protein. The sample records about 440,000 distinct CDR3 sequences, 43% being singletons. The starting material was PBMCs, obtained before TCRalphabeta/CD19-depleted stem cell transplant. The receptors originated from a girl aged 2 to 10 with aplastic anemia, due to receive a stem cell transplant.

The genes are TRBV7-3 and TRBJ2-1; 7 nucleotides align to TRBD2. The CDR3 contains 15 residues. In germline, CDR1 is SGHTA, CDR2 FQGTGA. V shed 2 bases and J 6 bases; nucleotides not matched to a gene: 7. The CDR3 DNA sequence: TGTGCCAGCAGCTTATCGGGAGGAAACCCCAATGAGCAGTTCTTC. Protein product: CASSLSGGNPNEQFF.

The CDR3 reads CASSPFNPETQYF. CDR3 nucleotides: TGTGCCAGCAGCCCCTTCAACCCGGAGACCCAGTACTTC. The V and J genes are TRBV28 and TRBJ2-5; no clear D. The CDR3 length is 13 residues. V was pared by 6 bases and J by 5 bases, with 13 bases between. Germline assignment: CDR1 MDHEN and CDR2 SYDVKM. The full variable domain, with the rest looked up from reference TRBV28 and TRBJ2-5, is DVKVTQSSRYLVKRTGEKVFLECVQDMDHENMFWYRQDPGLGLRLIYFSYDVKMKEKGDIPEGYSVSREKKERFSLILESASTNQTSMYLCASSPFNPETQYFGPGTRLLVL.

The chain employs TRBV28 and TRBJ1-6; a possible D gene is TRBD1 (5 bases). The CDR3 contains 17 residues. Germline lookup yields CDR1 MDHEN and CDR2 SYDVKM. Trimming stripped 3 bases from V and 7 bases from J, with 19 bases between. CDR3 region: CASSFLLPGSGNSPLHF. CDR3 DNA sequence: TGTGCCAGCAGTTTCTTACTCCCAGGGAGTGGGAATTCACCCCTCCACTTT.

The chain couples TRBV7-9 to TRBJ2-3; D call uncertain. The CDR3 extends over 16 amino acids. Germline assignment: CDR1 SEHNR and CDR2 FQNEAQ (reference sequence). V was shortened by 1 base and J by 2 bases, with 13 bases between the two germline ends. The CDR3 DNA reads as TGTGCCAGCAGCTTAGTCGGCCGAAAACCCACAGATACGCAGTATTTT. Translated: CASSLVGRKPTDTQYF.

The table lists this clonotype with many counts. V is TRBV20-1 and J is TRBJ2-1, with a weak D call TRBD1 (6 bases). Germline V gene data show CDR1 as DFQATT and CDR2 as SNEGSKA (reference sequence). This CDR3 contains 13 residues. V was trimmed by 6 bases and J by 5 bases, leaving 14 bases between them. The CDR3 loop is CSASWTDNNEQFF. The CDR3 DNA reads TGCAGTGCCTCGTGGACAGATAACAATGAGCAGTTCTTC.

This clonotype was detected ten times or more. This chain joins TRBV5-5 and TRBJ2-3; D is possibly TRBD1 (6 bases). Trimming removed 1 base at V and 2 bases at J, with 11 bases between. CDR3 length: 15 residues. CDR1 SGHKS and CDR2 YYEKEE come from the germline V gene (reference sequence). This CDR3 reads CASSLIPGVTDTQYF. The CDR3 DNA follows: TGTGCCAGCAGCTTGATTCCAGGGGTCACAGATACGCAGTATTTT.

The CDR3: CASSLAPGVTYNEQFF. The DNA for the CDR3 is TGCGCCAGCAGCTTGGCCCCCGGAGTAACCTACAATGAGCAGTTCTTC. The chain has TRBV5-1 and TRBJ2-1; no firm D call. The length of the CDR3 is 16 residues. Trimming pared 0 bases from V and 2 bases from J, leaving 12 bases between. From germline, CDR1 is SGHRS and CDR2 YFSETQ.

The J gene is TRBJ2-1, the V gene TRBV24-1; 15 bases align to TRBD2. V was clipped by 9 bases and J by 8 bases; unmatched bases: 16. This CDR3 is 18 amino acids long. Germline CDR1 and CDR2: KGHDR and SFDVKD. Here the CDR3 DNA reads TGTGCCACCTGTTCCGGGACTAGCGGGAGGCCACCCCGAGATGAGCAGTTCTTC. Amino acid sequence: CATCSGTSGRPPRDEQFF.

In the case of this clonotype: This likely comes from a read error, as the CDR3 has no conserved phenylalanine or tryptophan at its end. The gene calls are TRBV20-1 and TRBJ1-4; 7 bases fit TRBD1. Looked up from germline, CDR1 is DFQATT and CDR2 is SNEGSKA (reference sequence). This CDR3 has 16 amino acids. The ends lost 0 bases at V and 1 base at J; junction bases unmatched: 5. CDR3 protein: CSARDDAGGTNEKLFL. CDR3 sequence (DNA): TGCAGTGCTAGAGATGACGCAGGGGGAACTAATGAAAAACTGTTTTTA.

This clonotype has more than one count but fewer than ten. CDR3 protein: CASSRLGVQGNQPQHF. The CDR3 DNA reads TGTGCCAGCAGTCGGTTAGGGGTACAGGGCAATCAGCCCCAGCATTTT. The rearrangement uses TRBV6-1 and TRBJ1-5, with D possibly being TRBD1 (5 bases). V was pared by 5 bases and J by 2 bases, with 16 bases between. The CDR3 is 16 residues long. Germline values: CDR1 MNHNS, CDR2 SASEGT.

Many counts were recorded for this clonotype. The V gene is TRBV20-1, the J gene TRBJ2-3; tentative D call: TRBD2 (6 bases). Germline lookup yields CDR1 DFQATT and CDR2 SNEGSKA (reference sequence). V was trimmed by 1 base and J by 2 bases, leaving 13 bases between them. CDR3 length: 15 amino acids. The CDR3 reads CSARVPTSSTDTQYF. For the CDR3, the DNA is TGCAGTGCTAGAGTCCCGACTAGTTCCACAGATACGCAGTATTTT.

By share, this clonotype counts as medium-sized. The chain combines TRBV3-1 with TRBJ2-1, with D tentatively TRBD1 or TRBD2 (5 bases each). Germline V gene data show CDR1 as LGHDT and CDR2 as YNNKEL (reference sequence). This CDR3 is 13 amino acids long. Trimming cost V 4 bases and J 6 bases, with 10 bases left between them. The CDR3 DNA follows: TGTGCCAGCAGCCCCACAGGACTCAATGAGCAGTTCTTC. This encodes CASSPTGLNEQFF.

The chain joins TRBV5-1 to TRBJ1-1, with D perhaps matching TRBD1 (5 bases). Trimming shortened V by 4 bases and J by 4 bases, and 17 bases separated the two germline ends. The germline V gene has CDR1 SGHRS and CDR2 YFSETQ. The CDR3 has 15 amino acids. This CDR3 is CASSASGTAGTEAFF. As DNA, the CDR3 is TGCGCCAGCAGCGCATCCGGGACCGCGGGCACTGAAGCTTTCTTT. Based on the CDR3 plus reference TRBV5-1 and TRBJ1-1, the full variable domain is KAGVTQTPRYLIKTRGQQVTLSCSPISGHRSVSWYQQTPGQGLQFLFEYFSETQRNKGNFPGRFSGRQFSNSRSEMNVSTLELGDSALYLCASSASGTAGTEAFFGQGTRLTVV.

This clonotype showed up just once. The rearrangement joins TRBV6-5 to TRBJ1-2; D ambiguous. The CDR3 is 15 residues long. With 2 bases removed from V and 3 bases from J, the gap between germline ends came to 13 bases. Germline-derived CDR1 and CDR2 are MNHEY and SVGAGI. The CDR3 coding sequence is TGTGCCAGCAGTTACAGGCGGGTACTTTACTATGGCTACACCTTC. This gives the protein CASSYRRVLYYGYTF.

The V gene is TRBV7-3, the J gene TRBJ2-3; 7 nucleotides align to TRBD2. V dropped 5 bases and J dropped 10; count of bases not matched to a gene: 9. The CDR3 sequence is 13 residues long. The germline V gene has CDR1 SGHTA and CDR2 FQGTGA. CDR3: CASSLATSSAQYF. In nucleotides, the CDR3 is TGTGCCAGCAGCCTCGCGACTAGCTCCGCGCAGTATTTT. Full variable domain (remainder filled in from reference TRBV7-3 and TRBJ2-3): GAGVSQTPSNKVTEKGKYVELRCDPISGHTALYWYRQSLGQGPEFLIYFQGTGAADDSGLPNDRFFAVRPEGSVSTLKIQRTERGDSAVYLCASSLATSSAQYFGPGTRLTVL.

This chain connects TRBV2 to TRBJ2-1, with TRBD2 matching over 10 bases. The germline gives CDR1 SNHLY, CDR2 FYNNEI. The junction had 12 bases not matched to a gene; V was cut back by 6 bases and J by 7 bases. CDR3 length: 16 residues. The CDR3 region has the DNA TGTGCCAGCAGGACCCCAAAGACTAGCGGGTATAATGAGCAGTTCTTC. This codes for CASRTPKTSGYNEQFF. The full variable domain, in which reference TRBV2 and TRBJ2-1 provide the parts outside the CDR3, is EPEVTQTPSHQVTQMGQEVILRCVPISNHLYFYWYRQILGQKVEFLVSFYNNEISEKSEIFDDQFSVERPDGSNFTLKIRSTKLEDSAMYFCASRTPKTSGYNEQFFGPGTRLTVL.

This clonotype was recorded many times. The chain carries TRBV11-1 and TRBJ2-3; weak D call: TRBD1 (6 bases). In germline, CDR1 is SGHAT, CDR2 FQDESV (reference sequence). V shed 5 bases and J shed 1 base, with 16 bases lying between them. The CDR3 length is 16 residues. The CDR3 DNA reads as TGTGCCAGCAGCGTGACAGGACGAAGGGGCACAGATACGCAGTATTTT. This encodes CASSVTGRRGTDTQYF.

This clonotype has a count of ten or more. CDR3 residues: CASSFRQGQGQPQHF. The CDR3 nucleotides are TGTGCCAGCAGCTTTCGACAGGGGCAAGGTCAGCCCCAGCATTTT. V is TRBV7-2 and J is TRBJ1-5; the match to TRBD1 covers 8 bases. This CDR3 spans 15 amino acids. V trimming: 3 bases; J trimming: 6 bases; junction bases outside the gene matches: 7. CDR1 is SGHTA and CDR2 is FQGNSA in the germline V gene.

This sequence joins TRBV3-1 and TRBJ2-3; a possible D gene is TRBD2 (6 bases). From germline, CDR1 is LGHDT and CDR2 YNNKEL (reference sequence). V shed 5 bases and J shed 0 bases, with 12 bases lying between them. The CDR3 sequence is 15 residues long. The CDR3 is CASSMGLESTDTQYF. The CDR3 DNA sequence: TGTGCCAGCAGCATGGGACTGGAAAGCACAGATACGCAGTATTTT.